The 3 T cell receptor beta chains reported below all come from one sample, sequenced in a study of cytomegalovirus exposure and HLA in healthy donors. PCR involved 60 Vbeta and 13 Jbeta primers. Using immunoSEQ multiplex PCR, the repertoire was profiled, and TCRdb retains in-frame clones only, with some absent. Found here are approximately 89,000 clones, 81% of them singletons; the top ten hold 10% to 13%. Sequenced sample: PBMCs. The receptor source for this set is a human donor in good health.

This clone was recorded once. V usage is TRBV7-3 and J usage is TRBJ2-5, with 8 bases matching TRBD2. This CDR3 contains 13 residues. Germline V gives CDR1 SGHTA, CDR2 FQGTGA. Unmatched junction bases numbered 3, after V lost 4 bases and J lost 5 bases. CDR3: CASSSRLAETQYF. The DNA of the CDR3 is TGTGCCAGCAGCTCCCGACTAGCGGAGACCCAGTACTTC. Drawing the rest from reference TRBV7-3 and TRBJ2-5, the complete variable domain is GAGVSQTPSNKVTEKGKYVELRCDPISGHTALYWYRQSLGQGPEFLIYFQGTGAADDSGLPNDRFFAVRPEGSVSTLKIQRTERGDSAVYLCASSSRLAETQYFGPGTRLLVL.

The chain uses TRBV6-5 and TRBJ1-1; perhaps TRBD1 as D (5 bases). Germline loops: CDR1 MNHEY, CDR2 SVGAGI. CDR3 size: 12 residues. V was clipped by 2 bases and J by 5 bases, with 6 bases between them. CDR3 sequence reads: CASSYGGTEAFF. The CDR3 DNA reads TGTGCCAGCAGTTACGGGGGGACTGAAGCTTTCTTT.

The chain employs TRBV29-1 and TRBJ1-4, with 9 bases that match TRBD1. The J segment lost 8 bases and the V segment lost 4 bases, leaving 5 bases of the junction unmatched. There are 13 residues in the CDR3. Looked up from germline, CDR1 is SQVTM and CDR2 is ANQGSEA. This chain's CDR3 is CSVVTGGLEKLFF. The CDR3 bases are TGCAGCGTTGTCACAGGGGGCTTGGAAAAACTGTTTTTT. The full variable domain, its missing parts supplied by reference TRBV29-1 and TRBJ1-4, is SAVISQKPSRDICQRGTSLTIQCQVDSQVTMMFWYRQQPGQSLTLIATANQGSEATYESGFVIDKFPISRPNLTFSTLTVSNMSPEDSSIYLCSVVTGGLEKLFFGSGTQLSVL.